A single T cell receptor beta chain is shown here with its context. The source of the sample is a study of CD4 and CD8 cells across lung adenocarcinoma regions. Germline loops: CDR1 MNHNS, CDR2 SASEGT. CDR3 length equals 16 residues. V shed 6 bases and J shed 5 bases, with 21 bases lying between them. MiXCR was run by TCRdb on the PCR reads, yielding one entry per CDR3 protein. The sample shows approximately 25,000 distinct CDR3 sequences, 40% to 60% of them seen only once. This clonotype originated in a male donor with lung adenocarcinoma. The CD4 and CD8 labels of this study may be unreliable. This rearrangement joins TRBV6-1 to TRBJ2-3, with D possibly matching TRBD2 (7 bases). What was sequenced was CD8+ T cells from the center of a lung tumor. The CDR3, as DNA: TGTGCCAGCAGGGGGGTAGGGGGAGGGGCACAAGATACGCAGTATTTT. It yields the protein CASRGVGGGAQDTQYF.